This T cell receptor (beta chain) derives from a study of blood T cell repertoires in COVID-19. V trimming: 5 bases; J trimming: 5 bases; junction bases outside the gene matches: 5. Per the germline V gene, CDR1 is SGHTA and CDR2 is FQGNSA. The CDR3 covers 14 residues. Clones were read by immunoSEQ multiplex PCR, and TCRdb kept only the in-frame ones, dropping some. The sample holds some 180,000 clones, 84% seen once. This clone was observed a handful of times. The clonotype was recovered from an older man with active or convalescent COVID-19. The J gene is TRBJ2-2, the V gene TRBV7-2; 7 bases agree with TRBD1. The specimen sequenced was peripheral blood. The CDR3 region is CASSRRQGTGELFF. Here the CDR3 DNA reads TGTGCCAGCAGCCGCCGACAGGGTACCGGGGAGCTGTTTTTT.